These T cell receptor beta chains were read from a single sample in a study of blood T cells in healthy people across ages. Using its own MiXCR run on the 5' RACE reads, TCRdb lists one record per CDR3 protein. The table includes 750,000 to 950,000 distinct CDR3 sequences, about 29% detected once. These data are also associated with another study on T cells of mothers and their children.

Sequencing input: blood. Every receptor here comes from a woman between 40 and 55 years old in good health. CDR3s include the opening cysteine and the closing phenylalanine or tryptophan. D genes are given only for firm matches. Rows may omit the clone size; those that give it use once, few, many or a size class.

>TRBJ2-3|TRBD1|TRBV14|few
CASSRQGAFYTQYF
TGTGCCAGCAGTCGACAGGGCGCGTTCTATACGCAGTATTTT
>TRBJ1-2|.|TRBV29-1|few
CSVANRTLYGYTF
TGCAGCGTTGCTAACAGGACCCTCTATGGCTACACCTTC
>TRBJ1-4|TRBD1|TRBV15|.
CATSGSSTGQTTNEKLFF
TGTGCCACCAGCGGCTCTTCGACAGGGCAAACAACTAATGAAAAACTGTTTTTT
>TRBJ1-1|.|TRBV9|.
CASSVDWGRNTEAFF
TGTGCCAGCAGCGTAGACTGGGGGAGGAATACTGAAGCTTTCTTT
>TRBJ1-6|TRBD1|TRBV27|few
CASSSGQGAYYNSPLHF
TGTGCCAGCAGTTCCGGACAGGGGGCTTACTATAATTCACCCCTCCACTTT
>TRBJ1-2|.|TRBV10-3|.
CAISESQGGSYGYTF
TGTGCCATCAGTGAGTCCCAGGGTGGGAGCTATGGCTACACCTTC
>TRBJ2-3|TRBD2|TRBV20-1|.
CSARNQWGGGATTDTQYF
TGCAGTGCTAGAAATCAATGGGGCGGGGGGGCCACTACAGATACGCAGTATTTT
>TRBJ1-2|.|TRBV7-2|few
CASSLAREDSYTF
TGTGCCAGCAGCTTAGCCAGGGAAGATAGCTACACCTTC
>TRBJ2-1|TRBD1|TRBV24-1|.
CATSDLGQGLNEQFF
TGTGCCACCAGTGATCTGGGACAGGGTTTGAATGAGCAGTTCTTC
>TRBJ2-5|TRBD2|TRBV28|few
CASSLPTGGTETQYF
TGTGCCAGCAGTTTACCCACGGGGGGGACGGAGACCCAGTACTTC
>TRBJ1-4|.|TRBV12-3/TRBV12-4|many
CASMDPAANEKLFF
TGTGCCAGCATGGACCCTGCAGCTAATGAAAAACTGTTTTTT
>TRBJ1-1|TRBD1|TRBV7-3|few
CASMTGQGAVEAFF
TGTGCCAGCATGACAGGACAGGGGGCGGTTGAAGCTTTCTTT
>TRBJ1-4|.|TRBV5-1|few
CASRSLATNEKLFF
TGCGCCAGCAGGTCGCTAGCAACTAATGAAAAACTGTTTTTT
>TRBJ1-5|TRBD1|TRBV13|many
CASSVGQGNQPQHF
TGTGCCAGCAGCGTAGGACAGGGCAATCAGCCCCAGCATTTT
>TRBJ2-2|TRBD2|TRBV28|.
CASSFPHVAGTGELFF
TGTGCCAGCAGTTTCCCTCACGTAGCGGGGACCGGGGAGCTGTTTTTT
>TRBJ2-7|.|TRBV5-1|.
CASSLVSSDQSSYEQYF
TGCGCCAGCAGCCTTGTTTCCTCGGACCAGAGCTCCTACGAGCAGTACTTC
>TRBJ2-1|TRBD2|TRBV20-1|few
CSARDNDPSGLGFF
TGCAGTGCTAGAGATAATGATCCGTCGGGACTAGGGTTCTTC
>TRBJ1-1|.|TRBV28|.
CASSWQSAYGAFF
TGTGCCAGCAGTTGGCAATCCGCTTATGGAGCTTTCTTT
>TRBJ2-5|.|TRBV5-8|.
CASSPGTYQETQYF
TGTGCCAGCAGCCCGGGGACTTACCAAGAGACCCAGTACTTC
>TRBJ2-3|TRBD2|TRBV24-1|.
CATSDRTSGDTDTQYF
TGTGCCACCAGTGACAGGACTAGCGGGGACACAGATACGCAGTATTTT
>TRBJ2-4|.|TRBV11-2|few
CASNPDRNGQYF
TGTGCCAGCAATCCCGATCGGAACGGGCAGTACTTC
>TRBJ2-7|.|TRBV5-1|few
CASSLDTGQYF
TGCGCCAGCAGCTTGGATACCGGGCAGTACTTC